These 21 T cell receptor beta chains were sequenced from one sample in a study of blood T cell repertoires in COVID-19. Data came from immunoSEQ multiplex PCR; TCRdb stores just in-frame clones and leaves some out. The sample yields 60,000 to 85,000 clones, about 86% seen once. Input material: peripheral blood. These receptors were obtained from a human donor in a cohort sampled during active COVID-19.

This rearrangement joins TRBV11-2 to TRBJ1-1; no reliable D call. V shed 1 base and J shed 5 bases, with 11 bases lying between them. CDR1 SGHAT and CDR2 FQNNGV come from the germline V gene. This CDR3 is built from 14 residues. CDR3 bases: TGTGCCAGCAGCTTAGGCCTTGGAGCGACTGAAGCTTTCTTT. Translated: CASSLGLGATEAFF.

The gene calls are TRBV5-4 and TRBJ2-3; 9 bases agree with TRBD2. Germline CDR1 is SGHNT and CDR2 is YYREEE (reference sequence). V shed 5 bases and J 3 bases; nucleotides not matched to a gene: 10. The CDR3 runs to 16 residues. The CDR3 DNA reads TGTGCCAGCAGGACAACCGGGACTAGCAGAACAGATACGCAGTATTTT. Translation: CASRTTGTSRTDTQYF.

Only a few counts were recorded for this clone. The chain employs TRBV28 and TRBJ1-1; 8 bases agree with TRBD1. The junction had 6 bases not matched to a gene; V was cut back by 6 bases and J by 3 bases. Germline CDR1 reads MDHEN; CDR2 reads SYDVKM. CDR3 size: 14 residues. CDR3 region: CASSTGGDYTEAFF. The CDR3 bases are TGTGCCAGCAGCACAGGGGGAGATTACACTGAAGCTTTCTTT.

This chain connects TRBV9 to TRBJ2-2; D gene uncertain. This CDR3 is 12 amino acids long. With 0 bases removed from V and 6 bases from J, the gap between germline ends came to 3 bases. Germline CDR1 is SGDLS and CDR2 is YYNGEE. DNA of the CDR3: TGTGCCAGCAGCGTAGTAGCCGGGGAGCTGTTTTTT. It yields the protein CASSVVAGELFF.

V is TRBV5-4 and J is TRBJ2-1, with 12 positions matching TRBD2. The junction had 4 bases not matched to a gene; V was cut back by 4 bases and J by 5 bases. The CDR3 has 15 residues. Germline CDR1 reads SGHNT; CDR2 reads YYREEE (reference sequence). Written as DNA, the CDR3 is TGTGCCAGCAGCCCCGGACTAGCGGGAAACAATGAGCAGTTCTTC. This codes for CASSPGLAGNNEQFF.

This clone was picked up one time. The chain has TRBV11-2 and TRBJ1-2, with 7 bases fitting TRBD1. The germline gives CDR1 SGHAT, CDR2 FQNNGV. This CDR3 is 17 amino acids long. The V gene end was trimmed by 0 bases and the J gene end by 2 bases; junction bases not matched to a gene: 9. The CDR3 coding sequence is TGTGCCAGCAGCTTAGATAGGGGACAGAGATCAAACTATGGCTACACCTTC. Translating gives CASSLDRGQRSNYGYTF.

This rearrangement joins TRBV18 to TRBJ1-4, with 7 bases matching TRBD1. This CDR3 comprises 13 residues. CDR1 and CDR2 from the germline V gene are KGHSH and LQKENI. V lost 1 base to trimming and J lost 8 bases; unmatched junction nucleotides: 1. CDR3 in amino acids: CASSPQGAEKLFF. For the CDR3, the DNA is TGTGCCAGCTCACCACAGGGGGCGGAAAAACTGTTTTTT.

In its sample, this clone was seen a few times. The gene calls are TRBV6-5 and TRBJ1-2; D gene uncertain. This CDR3 has 14 residues. Germline V gene data show CDR1 as MNHEY and CDR2 as SVGAGI. Trimming took off 6 bases at V and 6 bases at J, with 17 bases between the two ends. The DNA for the CDR3 is TGTGCCAGCAGGAACCCCGGGCGCGGGGATGGCTACACCTTC. Translating gives CASRNPGRGDGYTF.

The V and J genes are TRBV3-1 (or the pseudogene TRBV3-2) and TRBJ1-1, with D possibly TRBD1 on 5 matching bases. V was trimmed by 3 bases and J by 1 base, leaving 9 bases between them. Looked up from germline, CDR1 is LGHDT and CDR2 is YNNKEL (reference sequence). This CDR3 region has 14 residues. CDR3 sequence reads: CASSHPQGNTEAFF. The CDR3 coding sequence is TGTGCCAGCAGCCACCCCCAGGGGAACACTGAAGCTTTCTTT.

The rearrangement links TRBV3-1 (or the pseudogene TRBV3-2) to TRBJ2-1; TRBD2 matches at 14 bases. V trimming: 6 bases; J trimming: 0 bases; junction bases outside the gene matches: 7. CDR1 is LGHDT, CDR2 YNNKEL, per germline (reference sequence). The CDR3 covers 18 residues. Here the CDR3 reads CASSRGLAGGLSYNEQFF. In nucleotides, the CDR3 is TGTGCCAGCAGTCGCGGACTAGCGGGGGGACTCTCCTACAATGAGCAGTTCTTC.

This chain uses TRBV7-2 with TRBJ2-1, with 7 nucleotides matching TRBD2. Looked up from germline, CDR1 is SGHTA and CDR2 is FQGNSA. V was clipped by 2 bases and J by 2 bases; unmatched bases: 9. This CDR3 is 17 amino acids long. The DNA for the CDR3 is TGTGCCAGCAGCTTATTATCCCTGAGCGGGGCCTACAATGAGCAGTTCTTC. Protein sequence: CASSLLSLSGAYNEQFF.

The V and J genes are TRBV19 and TRBJ2-7; possible D gene TRBD1, 6 bases. V shed 5 bases and J shed 2 bases, with 16 bases lying between them. Germline lookup yields CDR1 LNHDA and CDR2 SQIVND (reference sequence). CDR3 length: 15 amino acids. CDR3 sequence reads: CASSFSGTPTYEQYF. CDR3 in DNA: TGTGCCAGTAGTTTCTCCGGGACACCTACCTACGAGCAGTACTTC.

The J gene is TRBJ1-4, the V gene TRBV2; D is perhaps TRBD1 (5 bases). V lost 6 bases to trimming and J lost 2 bases, with 10 bases between them. CDR3 size: 14 residues. From germline, CDR1 is SNHLY and CDR2 FYNNEI. CDR3 sequence: CASRPTVTNEKLFF. DNA of the CDR3: TGTGCCAGCAGACCGACAGTCACTAATGAAAAACTGTTTTTT.

The chain is built from TRBV3-1 (or the pseudogene TRBV3-2) and TRBJ2-5; TRBD2 matches at 9 bases. This CDR3 comprises 15 residues. The J segment lost 4 bases and the V segment lost 3 bases, leaving 6 bases of the junction unmatched. In germline, CDR1 is LGHDT, CDR2 YNNKEL (reference sequence). CDR3 amino acids: CASSQFGGGAETQYF. The CDR3, as DNA: TGTGCCAGCAGCCAGTTCGGCGGGGGGGCAGAGACCCAGTACTTC.

About this clone itself: A junction boundary mismatches the germline segment, possibly from a read error. The rearrangement uses TRBV5-6 and TRBJ2-7; 7 nucleotides line up with TRBD1. Looked up from germline, CDR1 is SGHDT and CDR2 is YYEEEE. The CDR3 loop spans 14 amino acids. In DNA form, the CDR3 reads TGTGCCAGCAGTTTGGAGACAGGGTCCGTCGAGCAGTACTTC. Amino acid sequence: CASSLETGSVEQYF.

V is TRBV5-4 and J is TRBJ2-2; D is undetermined. This CDR3 spans 15 amino acids. Germline V gives CDR1 SGHNT, CDR2 YYREEE (reference sequence). V lost 0 bases to trimming and J lost 2 bases, with 8 bases between them. The CDR3, as DNA: TGTGCCAGCAGCTTGGCACAGCTAAACACCGGGGAGCTGTTTTTT. Its protein product is CASSLAQLNTGELFF. The variable domain in full, completed from reference TRBV5-4 and TRBJ2-2, reads ETGVTQSPTHLIKTRGQQVTLRCSSQSGHNTVSWYQQALGQGPQFIFQYYREEENGRGNFPPRFSGLQFPNYSSELNVNALELDDSALYLCASSLAQLNTGELFFGEGSRLTVL.

This chain connects TRBV7-9 to TRBJ1-1; no clear D gene. Germline V CDR1 and CDR2: SEHNR, FQNEAQ (reference sequence). Between the trimmed V and J ends, which lost 6 bases and 0 bases, there was a span of 14 bases. CDR3 length: 15 amino acids. CDR3 amino acids: CASSELGGLNTEAFF. DNA for the CDR3: TGTGCCAGCAGTGAGTTGGGAGGGTTGAACACTGAAGCTTTCTTT.

J is TRBJ2-7 and V is TRBV6-5; D is uncertain. This CDR3 is built from 11 residues. Per the germline V gene, CDR1 is MNHEY and CDR2 is SVGAGI. Between the trimmed V and J ends, which lost 4 bases and 2 bases, there was a span of 3 bases. CDR3 sequence (DNA): TGTGCCAGCAGTTTCACCTACGAGCAGTACTTC. Its protein is CASSFTYEQYF.

The CDR3 nucleotides read TGTGCCAGCAGGCCTGACAGGGATGGCTACACCTTC. It specifies CASRPDRDGYTF. The chain recombines TRBV28 with TRBJ1-2; the match to TRBD1 covers 7 bases. Trimming at V came to 6 bases and at J to 6 bases, leaving 4 bases not matched to a gene. CDR1 and CDR2 (germline): MDHEN, SYDVKM. This CDR3 spans 12 amino acids.

The rearrangement joins TRBV5-4 to TRBJ2-7, with 7 bases that match TRBD1. The CDR3 totals 12 residues. Germline CDR1 is SGHNT and CDR2 is YYREEE (reference sequence). The junction had 2 bases not matched to a gene; V was cut back by 4 bases and J by 4 bases. This CDR3 is CASSEDRYEQYF. The CDR3 DNA reads TGTGCCAGCAGCGAGGACAGGTACGAGCAGTACTTC.

J is TRBJ2-7 and V is TRBV29-1; D not resolved. V was clipped by 3 bases and J by 3 bases, with 9 bases between them. Germline values: CDR1 SQVTM, CDR2 ANQGSEA. The CDR3 extends over 12 amino acids. The CDR3 DNA sequence: TGCAGCGTTGAGTTCGGTGTCTACGAGCAGTACTTC. Amino acids: CSVEFGVYEQYF.